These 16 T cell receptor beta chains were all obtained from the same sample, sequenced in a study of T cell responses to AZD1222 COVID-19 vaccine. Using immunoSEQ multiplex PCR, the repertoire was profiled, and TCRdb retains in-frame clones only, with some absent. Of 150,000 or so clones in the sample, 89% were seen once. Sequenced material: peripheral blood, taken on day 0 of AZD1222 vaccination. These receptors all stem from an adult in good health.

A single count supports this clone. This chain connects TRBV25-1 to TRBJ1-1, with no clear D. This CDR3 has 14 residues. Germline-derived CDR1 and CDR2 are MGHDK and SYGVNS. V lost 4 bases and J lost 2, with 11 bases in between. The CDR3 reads CASSGRVLNTEAFF. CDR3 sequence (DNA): TGTGCCAGCAGTGGCCGGGTCCTCAACACTGAAGCTTTCTTT.

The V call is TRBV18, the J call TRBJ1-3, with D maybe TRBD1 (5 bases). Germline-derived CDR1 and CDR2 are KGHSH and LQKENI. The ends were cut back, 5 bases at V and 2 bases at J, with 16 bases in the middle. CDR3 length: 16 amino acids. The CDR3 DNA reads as TGTGCCAGCTCAACATTGACAGTTCTCGCTGGAAACACCATATATTTT. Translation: CASSTLTVLAGNTIYF.

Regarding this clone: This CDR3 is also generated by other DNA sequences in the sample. The DNA for the CDR3 is TGTGCCAGCTCACCCCCGGGACAGATTTATGGCTACACCTTC. It is translated as CASSPPGQIYGYTF. The chain has TRBV18 and TRBJ1-2; 7 positions agree with TRBD1. Germline V gives CDR1 KGHSH, CDR2 LQKENI. V lost 3 bases, J lost 5 bases, and 6 bases stayed unmatched. This CDR3 is 14 amino acids long. Combining the CDR3 with reference TRBV18 and TRBJ1-2 gives the whole variable domain NAGVMQNPRHLVRRRGQEARLRCSPMKGHSHVYWYRQLPEEGLKFMVYLQKENIIDESGMPKERFSAEFPKEGPSILRIQQVVRGDSAAYFCASSPPGQIYGYTFGSGTRLTVV.

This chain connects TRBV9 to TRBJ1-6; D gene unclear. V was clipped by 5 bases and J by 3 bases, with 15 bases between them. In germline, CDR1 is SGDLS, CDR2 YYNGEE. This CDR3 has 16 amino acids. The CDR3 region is CASSKKPSNYNSPLHF. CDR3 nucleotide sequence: TGTGCCAGCAGTAAAAAACCCTCTAACTATAATTCACCCCTCCACTTT.

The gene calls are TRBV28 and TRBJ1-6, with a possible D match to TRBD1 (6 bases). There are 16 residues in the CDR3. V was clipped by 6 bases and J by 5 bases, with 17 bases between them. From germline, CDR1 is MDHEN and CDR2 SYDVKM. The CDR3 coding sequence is TGTGCCAGCAGCCCCGGGACACGGGGAGATAATTCACCCCTCCACTTT. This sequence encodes CASSPGTRGDNSPLHF.

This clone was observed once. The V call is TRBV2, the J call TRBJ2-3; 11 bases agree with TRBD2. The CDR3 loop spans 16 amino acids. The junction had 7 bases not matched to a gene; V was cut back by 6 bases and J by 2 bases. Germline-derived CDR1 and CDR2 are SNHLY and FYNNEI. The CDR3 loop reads CASRRLAGGSTDTQYF. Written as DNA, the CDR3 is TGTGCCAGCAGACGGCTAGCGGGAGGATCCACAGATACGCAGTATTTT.

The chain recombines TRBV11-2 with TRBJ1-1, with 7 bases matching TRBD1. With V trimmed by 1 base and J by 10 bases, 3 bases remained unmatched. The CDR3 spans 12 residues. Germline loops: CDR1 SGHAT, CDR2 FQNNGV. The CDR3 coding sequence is TGTGCCAGCAGCTTAGGACAGGGTTCAGCTTTCTTT. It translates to CASSLGQGSAFF.

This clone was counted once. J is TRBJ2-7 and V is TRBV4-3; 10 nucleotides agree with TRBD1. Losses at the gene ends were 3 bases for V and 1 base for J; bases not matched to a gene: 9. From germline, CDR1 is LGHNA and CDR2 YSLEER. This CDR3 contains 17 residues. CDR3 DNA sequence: TGCGCCAGCAGCCATCATACCCCGGGACAGGGGTCCTACGAGCAGTACTTC. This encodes CASSHHTPGQGSYEQYF.

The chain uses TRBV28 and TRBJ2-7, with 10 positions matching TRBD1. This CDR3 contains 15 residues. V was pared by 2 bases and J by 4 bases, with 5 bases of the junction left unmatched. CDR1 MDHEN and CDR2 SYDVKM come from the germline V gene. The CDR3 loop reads CASSLLAGQGYEQYF. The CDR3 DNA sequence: TGTGCCAGCAGTTTACTGGCGGGACAGGGGTACGAGCAGTACTTC.

CDR3 protein: CASQGTIPKETQYF. The CDR3, as DNA: TGTGCCAGCCAAGGGACGATCCCCAAAGAGACCCAGTACTTC. The chain couples TRBV28 to TRBJ2-5; either TRBD1 or TRBD2 may supply D (5 bases each). Trimming took off 8 bases at V and 3 bases at J, with 16 bases between the two ends. Germline values: CDR1 MDHEN, CDR2 SYDVKM. The CDR3 has 14 amino acids.

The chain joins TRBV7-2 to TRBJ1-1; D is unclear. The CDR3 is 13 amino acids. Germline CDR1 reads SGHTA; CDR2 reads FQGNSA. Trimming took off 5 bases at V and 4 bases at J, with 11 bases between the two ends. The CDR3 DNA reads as TGTGCCAGCAGCATAAACTGGGGCACTGAAGCTTTCTTT. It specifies CASSINWGTEAFF. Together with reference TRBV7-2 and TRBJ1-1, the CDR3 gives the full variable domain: GAGVSQSPSNKVTEKGKDVELRCDPISGHTALYWYRQSLGQGLEFLIYFQGNSAPDKSGLPSDRFSAERTGGSVSTLTIQRTQQEDSAVYLCASSINWGTEAFFGQGTRLTVV.

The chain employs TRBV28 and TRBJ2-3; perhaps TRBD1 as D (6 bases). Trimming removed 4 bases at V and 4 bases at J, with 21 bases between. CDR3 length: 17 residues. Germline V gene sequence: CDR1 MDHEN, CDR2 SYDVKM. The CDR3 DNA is TGTGCCAGCAGTTCCGTTCTCGAGGGGGAACAAGCAGATACGCAGTATTTT. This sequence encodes CASSSVLEGEQADTQYF.

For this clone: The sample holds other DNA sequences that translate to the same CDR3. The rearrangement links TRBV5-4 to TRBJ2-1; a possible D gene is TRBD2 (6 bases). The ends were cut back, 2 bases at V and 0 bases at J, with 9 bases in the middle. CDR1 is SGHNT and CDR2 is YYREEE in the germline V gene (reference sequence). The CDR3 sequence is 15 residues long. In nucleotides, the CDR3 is TGTGCCAGCAGCTTCTCCGGGGGCTCCTACAATGAGCAGTTCTTC. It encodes CASSFSGGSYNEQFF.

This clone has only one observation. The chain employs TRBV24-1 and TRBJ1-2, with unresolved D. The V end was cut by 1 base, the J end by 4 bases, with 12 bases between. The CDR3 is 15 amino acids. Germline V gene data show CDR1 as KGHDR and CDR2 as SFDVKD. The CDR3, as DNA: TGTGCCACCAGTGATTTTGAGGGATCAGGCTATGGCTACACCTTC. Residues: CATSDFEGSGYGYTF.

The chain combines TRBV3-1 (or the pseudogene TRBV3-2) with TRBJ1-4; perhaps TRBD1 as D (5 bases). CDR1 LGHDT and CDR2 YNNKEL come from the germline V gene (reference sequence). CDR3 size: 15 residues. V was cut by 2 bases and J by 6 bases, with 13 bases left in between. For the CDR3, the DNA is TGTGCCAGCAGCCAATTGGTCGCAGGGTATGAAAAACTGTTTTTT. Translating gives CASSQLVAGYEKLFF.

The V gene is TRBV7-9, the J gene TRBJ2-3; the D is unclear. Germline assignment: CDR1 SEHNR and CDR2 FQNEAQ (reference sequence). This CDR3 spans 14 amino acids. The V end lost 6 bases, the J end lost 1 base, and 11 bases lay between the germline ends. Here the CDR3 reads CASRLSLGTDTQYF. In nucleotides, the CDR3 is TGTGCCAGCAGACTGTCACTGGGCACAGATACGCAGTATTTT. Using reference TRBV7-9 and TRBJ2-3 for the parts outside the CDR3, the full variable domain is DTGVSQNPRHKITKRGQNVTFRCDPISEHNRLYWYRQTLGQGPEFLTYFQNEAQLEKSRLLSDRFSAERPKGSFSTLEIQRTEQGDSAMYLCASRLSLGTDTQYFGPGTRLTVL.